A single sample is the source of the 23 T cell receptor beta chains below, sequenced in a study of T cell responses to AZD1222 COVID-19 vaccine. Clones were read by immunoSEQ multiplex PCR, and TCRdb kept only the in-frame ones, dropping some. The repertoire holds fewer than 100,000 clones, with over 75% as singletons. The sequencing used peripheral blood, collected on day 0 of AZD1222 vaccination. The receptors shown here come from an adult in good health.

The chain employs TRBV28 and TRBJ2-5; D ambiguous. The CDR3 loop spans 14 amino acids. Germline V lookup: CDR1 MDHEN, CDR2 SYDVKM. Between the trimmed V and J ends, which lost 11 bases and 0 bases, there was a span of 16 bases. In nucleotides, the CDR3 is TGTGCCTCTGGAATGGAGATGAACCAAGAGACCCAGTACTTC. Translation: CASGMEMNQETQYF.

The chain employs TRBV3-1 (or the pseudogene TRBV3-2) and TRBJ2-5, with D possibly TRBD1 on 6 matching bases. Germline V gene sequence: CDR1 LGHDT, CDR2 YNNKEL (reference sequence). The CDR3 sequence is 14 residues long. V shed 5 bases and J shed 5 bases, with 15 bases lying between them. The CDR3 loop reads CASSLRSRGETQYF. The CDR3 nucleotides are TGTGCCAGCAGCTTACGATCAAGGGGGGAGACCCAGTACTTC.

This chain joins TRBV6-2 or TRBV6-3 and TRBJ1-6; a weak D match, TRBD1 (6 bases). CDR1 is MNHEY and CDR2 is SVGEGT in the germline V gene. Trimming took 4 bases from V and 7 from J, leaving 8 bases between them. The length of the CDR3 is 13 residues. Here the CDR3 DNA reads TGTGCCAGCAGTTCGAGGGGGAATTCACCCCTCCACTTT. This codes for CASSSRGNSPLHF.

This chain connects TRBV7-2 to TRBJ2-4; D is undetermined. Trimming removed 3 bases at V and 1 base at J, with 10 bases between. The CDR3 runs to 15 residues. Germline values: CDR1 SGHTA, CDR2 FQGNSA. The CDR3 DNA sequence: TGTGCCAGCAGCTTGGAAGGACCCGCCAAAAACATTCAGTACTTC. Translated, it gives CASSLEGPAKNIQYF.

The rearrangement links TRBV28 to TRBJ2-7; D call uncertain. The V end lost 2 bases, the J end lost 4 bases, and 6 bases lay between the germline ends. The CDR3 has 12 amino acids. The germline V gene has CDR1 MDHEN and CDR2 SYDVKM. Written as DNA, the CDR3 is TGTGCCAGCAGTTTAATGGAGTACGAGCAGTACTTC. Its translation: CASSLMEYEQYF.

The chain employs TRBV7-2 and TRBJ2-1; possible D gene TRBD1, 6 bases. Germline CDR1 SGHTA, CDR2 FQGNSA. Trimming cost V 7 bases and J 3 bases, with 13 bases left between them. The CDR3 runs to 14 residues. The CDR3 DNA is TGTGCCAGCACCCTAGGGGGACGCTACAATGAGCAGTTCTTC. Protein: CASTLGGRYNEQFF.

The CDR3 region has the DNA TGTGCCAGCAATTCGGGACTAAATACCTACGAGCAGTACTTC. It is translated as CASNSGLNTYEQYF. The chain couples TRBV28 to TRBJ2-7; 7 bases agree with TRBD2. V lost 7 bases, J lost 2 bases, and 8 bases stayed unmatched. CDR1 is MDHEN and CDR2 is SYDVKM in the germline V gene. This CDR3 region has 14 residues.

By share, this clone ranks as medium-sized (0.01 to 0.1%). The rearrangement joins TRBV6-5 to TRBJ1-4; perhaps TRBD1 as D (5 bases). There are 12 residues in the CDR3. Trimming pared 2 bases from V and 12 bases from J, leaving 10 bases between. The V gene's germline CDR1 is MNHEY and CDR2 SVGAGI. CDR3 region: CASSYGAGELFF. In DNA form, the CDR3 reads TGTGCCAGCAGTTACGGGGCCGGGGAACTGTTTTTT.

The chain employs TRBV18 and TRBJ1-3; unclear D gene. Trimming cost V 2 bases and J 6 bases, with 14 bases left between them. The CDR3 is 15 residues long. Germline values: CDR1 KGHSH, CDR2 LQKENI. The CDR3: CASSPTSLQANTIYF. CDR3 sequence (DNA): TGTGCCAGCTCACCAACGAGTCTACAAGCAAACACCATATATTTT.

The gene calls are TRBV28 and TRBJ1-2; 10 bases are a match to TRBD1. The CDR3 covers 16 residues. Trimming cost V 10 bases and J 7 bases; bases outside gene matches: 18. From germline, CDR1 is MDHEN and CDR2 SYDVKM. CDR3 DNA sequence: TGTGCCACCAGCAGCCAGACGGGACAGGGGATTGGTGGCTACACCTTC. Residues: CATSSQTGQGIGGYTF.

This clone has just one count. V usage is TRBV7-9 and J usage is TRBJ2-5; possible D gene TRBD2, 6 bases. V was cut by 5 bases and J by 9 bases, with 19 bases left in between. Per germline, CDR1 SEHNR and CDR2 FQNEAQ (reference sequence). The CDR3 spans 14 residues. In DNA, the CDR3 is TGTGCCAGCAGCCTTTCTGGGTCCGGGGGAGCCCAGTACTTC. It translates to CASSLSGSGGAQYF. Drawing the rest from reference TRBV7-9 and TRBJ2-5, the complete variable domain is DTGVSQNPRHKITKRGQNVTFRCDPISEHNRLYWYRQTLGQGPEFLTYFQNEAQLEKSRLLSDRFSAERPKGSFSTLEIQRTEQGDSAMYLCASSLSGSGGAQYFGPGTRLLVL.

The rearrangement uses TRBV5-1 and TRBJ1-1; a weak D match, TRBD1 (6 bases). Germline loops: CDR1 SGHRS, CDR2 YFSETQ. CDR3 length: 13 amino acids. V lost 1 base and J lost 4, with 8 bases in between. DNA for the CDR3: TGCGCCAGCAGCTTGTGGGGGGCCACTGAAGCTTTCTTT. Its translation: CASSLWGATEAFF.

This clone was counted a few times. The CDR3 reads CASRQGTYGYTF. The CDR3 DNA sequence: TGTGCCAGTAGACAGGGAACCTATGGCTACACCTTC. The rearrangement joins TRBV19 to TRBJ1-2; a possible D gene is TRBD1 (6 bases). Germline CDR1 is LNHDA and CDR2 is SQIVND (reference sequence). The V end lost 6 bases, the J end lost 4 bases, and 9 bases lay between the germline ends. The CDR3 covers 12 residues.

The gene calls are TRBV6-1 and TRBJ1-2; D may be TRBD1 (5 bases). CDR3 size: 13 residues. V lost 2 bases, J lost 6 bases, and 10 bases lay in between. The V gene's germline CDR1 is MNHNS and CDR2 SASEGT. The CDR3 DNA reads TGTGCCAGCAGTGAATTTGGGGGGGATGGCTACACCTTC. Amino acid sequence: CASSEFGGDGYTF.

This rearrangement joins TRBV11-2 to TRBJ2-7, with D unclear. Germline-derived CDR1 and CDR2 are SGHAT and FQNNGV. Between the trimmed V and J ends, which lost 7 bases and 0 bases, there was a span of 7 bases. The CDR3 contains 12 residues. CDR3 coding DNA: TGTGCCAGCACTTCTAACTCCTACGAGCAGTACTTC. Its translation is CASTSNSYEQYF.

The chain joins TRBV28 to TRBJ2-1; the D is unclear. The CDR3 runs to 14 residues. Trimming cost V 5 bases and J 9 bases, with 17 bases left between them. The germline gives CDR1 MDHEN, CDR2 SYDVKM. The CDR3 protein is CASSLPHYPTEQFF. Written as DNA, the CDR3 is TGTGCCAGCAGTCTTCCCCACTACCCCACTGAGCAGTTCTTC.

Points on this clone: The same CDR3 can be traced to other DNA sequences in this sample. This chain uses TRBV7-8 with TRBJ2-5; no firm D call. The CDR3 has 11 amino acids. V dropped 2 bases and J dropped 2 bases, with 0 bases sitting between them. Germline-derived CDR1 and CDR2 are SGHVS and FQNEAQ. The CDR3 reads CASSLQETQYF. CDR3 nucleotides: TGTGCCAGCAGCTTACAAGAGACCCAGTACTTC.

This clone was counted only a few times. The V gene is TRBV11-2, the J gene TRBJ2-7; possible D gene TRBD2, 6 bases. Germline V gene sequence: CDR1 SGHAT, CDR2 FQNNGV. The CDR3 is 15 amino acids. Between the trimmed V and J ends, which lost 2 bases and 2 bases, there was a span of 13 bases. CDR3 nucleotide sequence: TGTGCCAGCAGCTTATTCCAGTCGGGAGCCTACGAGCAGTACTTC. Its translation: CASSLFQSGAYEQYF.

The chain recombines TRBV7-2 with TRBJ1-4; D is uncertain. Trimming stripped 0 bases from V and 8 bases from J, with 10 bases between. The germline V gene encodes CDR1 SGHTA and CDR2 FQGNSA. The CDR3 has 14 residues. Here the CDR3 reads CASSLALIGEKLFF. CDR3 in DNA: TGTGCCAGCAGCTTAGCCCTAATTGGGGAAAAACTGTTTTTT.

V is TRBV5-1 and J is TRBJ1-6; 10 bases align to TRBD1. V gave up 5 bases and J gave up 9 bases; unmatched junction bases: 8. The length of the CDR3 is 15 residues. From germline, CDR1 is SGHRS and CDR2 YFSETQ. CDR3 in DNA: TGCGCCAGCAGGTCCCCCGGGACAGGGGTTTCACCCCTCCACTTT. Its protein is CASRSPGTGVSPLHF.

In its sample, this clone was seen once. This chain joins TRBV9 and TRBJ1-6; 7 bases line up with TRBD1. Looked up from germline, CDR1 is SGDLS and CDR2 is YYNGEE. V dropped 0 bases and J dropped 9; count of bases not matched to a gene: 15. The CDR3 totals 18 residues. The CDR3 region is CASSVDGRGPTSSSPLHF. In DNA form, the CDR3 reads TGTGCCAGCAGCGTAGATGGAAGGGGGCCGACGTCAAGTTCACCCCTCCACTTT.

The chain is built from TRBV6-5 and TRBJ2-2; 7 positions agree with TRBD1. CDR1 is MNHEY and CDR2 is SVGAGI in the germline V gene. The trim removed 2 bases at V and 3 bases at J, leaving 0 bases unmatched. The CDR3 consists of 14 residues. The CDR3 here is CASSYGTDTGELFF. CDR3 nucleotides: TGTGCCAGCAGTTACGGGACAGACACCGGGGAGCTGTTTTTT.

The gene calls are TRBV7-8 and TRBJ2-7, with a weak D call TRBD1 (5 bases). Germline CDR1 and CDR2: SGHVS and FQNEAQ. The germline V and J ends were trimmed by 1 base and 0 bases, with 10 bases remaining between them. CDR3 size: 15 residues. The CDR3 loop reads CASSLVQGPSYEQYF. In DNA, the CDR3 is TGTGCCAGCAGCTTAGTTCAGGGTCCCTCCTACGAGCAGTACTTC.